This T cell receptor (beta chain) was captured in a study of control samples from healthy donors and cancer patients. Here immunoSEQ multiplex PCR was the method, and the copy in TCRdb shows in-frame clones only, minus some. This sample has roughly 370,000 clones; over 75% occur once, and the top ten carry 5% to 7%. CDR1 is MNHEY, CDR2 SMNVEV, per germline (reference sequence). Deletions cut 3 bases from V and 6 bases from J, with 21 bases between. CDR3 length: 16 residues. This chain uses TRBV27 with TRBJ2-7; unclear D gene. The TCR originated in a man aged 40-49 years with head and neck cancer. The sequenced sample consisted of PBMCs. The CDR3 sequence: CASSFVGTSDPLEQYF. The CDR3 coding sequence is TGTGCCAGCAGTTTCGTCGGAACCTCCGACCCTCTCGAGCAGTACTTC.